This T cell receptor (beta chain) was observed in a study of T cells in Graves' hyperthyroidism and ophthalmopathy. Findings and limits, study-wide: A 13 V-J model separated ophthalmopathy from stable hyperthyroidism.

CDR3 length: 16 amino acids. Germline V CDR1 and CDR2: LGHDT, YNNKEL (reference sequence). V was shortened by 4 bases and J by 1 base, with 16 bases between the two germline ends. Amplification yielded TCR beta CDR3 regions, with RNA transcripts as the source. When the TCR CDR3 underwent first-round RT-PCR, the HTBI primer set was used. Each CDR3 protein is one row after TCRdb ran MiXCR on the multiplex PCR reads. The sample holds around 700,000 distinct CDR3 sequences; around 20% are singletons and the top ten take around 17%. This clonotype was recorded at least ten times. Its target is unknown. The source is a woman in her 50s with Graves' hyperthyroidism that later progressed to Graves' ophthalmopathy. The chain links TRBV3-1 to TRBJ1-1; D might be TRBD1 (5 bases). The material sequenced was blood. CDR3 loop: CASSLWGAGGNTEAFF. For the CDR3, the DNA is TGTGCCAGCAGCCTCTGGGGTGCGGGGGGGAACACTGAAGCTTTCTTT.